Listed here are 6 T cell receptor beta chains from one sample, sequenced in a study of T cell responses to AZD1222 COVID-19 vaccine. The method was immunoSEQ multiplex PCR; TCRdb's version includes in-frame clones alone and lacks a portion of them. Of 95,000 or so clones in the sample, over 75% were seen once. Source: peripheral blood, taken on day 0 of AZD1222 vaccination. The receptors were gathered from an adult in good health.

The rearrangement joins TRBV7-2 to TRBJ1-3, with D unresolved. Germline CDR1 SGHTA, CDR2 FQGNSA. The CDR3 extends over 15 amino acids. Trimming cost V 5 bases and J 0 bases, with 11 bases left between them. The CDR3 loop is CASSPGSSSGNTIYF. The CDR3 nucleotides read TGTGCCAGCAGCCCGGGCTCGAGCTCTGGAAACACCATATATTTT.

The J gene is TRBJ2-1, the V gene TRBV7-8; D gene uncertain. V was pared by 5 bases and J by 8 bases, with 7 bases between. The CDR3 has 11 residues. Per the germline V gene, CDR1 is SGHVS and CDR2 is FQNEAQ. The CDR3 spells CASSLLDEQFF. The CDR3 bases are TGTGCCAGCAGCCTGTTAGATGAGCAGTTCTTC.

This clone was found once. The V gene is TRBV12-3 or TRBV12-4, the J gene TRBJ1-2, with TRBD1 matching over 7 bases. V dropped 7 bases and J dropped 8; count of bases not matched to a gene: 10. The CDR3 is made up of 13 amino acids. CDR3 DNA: TGTGCCAGCAAGACAGGGATTAAGAGGGGCTACACCTTC. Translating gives CASKTGIKRGYTF.

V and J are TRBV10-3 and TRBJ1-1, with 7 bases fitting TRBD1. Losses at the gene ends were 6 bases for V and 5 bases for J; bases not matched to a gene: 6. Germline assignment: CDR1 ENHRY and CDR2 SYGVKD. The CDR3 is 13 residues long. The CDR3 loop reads CAIRKTGLTEAFF. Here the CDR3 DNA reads TGTGCCATCAGAAAGACAGGGCTAACTGAAGCTTTCTTT.

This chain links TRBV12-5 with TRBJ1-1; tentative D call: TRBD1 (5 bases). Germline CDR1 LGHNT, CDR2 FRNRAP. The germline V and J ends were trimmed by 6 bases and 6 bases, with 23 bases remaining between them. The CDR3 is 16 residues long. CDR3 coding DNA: TGTGCTAGTGGCTCCTCGACAGCGATGAACGTCGCTGAAGCTTTCTTT. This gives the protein CASGSSTAMNVAEAFF.

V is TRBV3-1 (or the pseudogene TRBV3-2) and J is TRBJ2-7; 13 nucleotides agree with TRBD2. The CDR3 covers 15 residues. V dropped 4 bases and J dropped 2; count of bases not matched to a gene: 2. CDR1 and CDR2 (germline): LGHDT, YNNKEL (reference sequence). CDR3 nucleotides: TGTGCCAGCAGCCGGGGACTAGCGGGAACCTACGAGCAGTACTTC. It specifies CASSRGLAGTYEQYF.